This TCR beta chain was found in a study of blood T cells in healthy people across ages. Study-level background: For every two T cells, template switching captured about one barcoded beta molecule.

It was with a sample-barcoded 5' primer and a J-beta primer mix that a second PCR of about 6 to 12 cycles was run. TCRdb reprocessed the 5' RACE reads with MiXCR, giving one entry per CDR3 protein. The sample carries 1.5 million to 2 million distinct CDR3 sequences, around half recorded once. This clonotype was observed a few times. The germline V gene encodes CDR1 SQVTM and CDR2 ANQGSEA. The germline V and J ends were trimmed by 4 bases and 4 bases, with 17 bases remaining between them. This CDR3 spans 15 amino acids. V and J are TRBV29-1 and TRBJ2-1; maybe TRBD2 (6 bases). Material for sequencing was blood. This receptor was obtained from a woman in her 40s in good health. CDR3 sequence reads: CSVVGGTHYYNEQFF. In DNA form, the CDR3 reads TGCAGCGTTGTTGGGGGGACCCACTATTACAATGAGCAGTTCTTC.